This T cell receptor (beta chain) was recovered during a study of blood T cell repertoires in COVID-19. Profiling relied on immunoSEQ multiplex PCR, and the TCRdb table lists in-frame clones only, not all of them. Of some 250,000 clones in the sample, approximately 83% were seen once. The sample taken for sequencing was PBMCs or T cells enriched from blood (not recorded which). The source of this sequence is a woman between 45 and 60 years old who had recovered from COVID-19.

The CDR3 DNA follows: TGTGCCAGCAGTTTATTTAGCGGCAGTCTTTCTGGGGCCAACGTCCTGACTTTC. Protein: CASSLFSGSLSGANVLTF. The J gene is TRBJ2-6, the V gene TRBV27, with D perhaps matching TRBD2 (6 bases). CDR1 is MNHEY, CDR2 SMNVEV, per germline (reference sequence). The CDR3 runs to 18 residues. The V and J ends lost 1 base and 1 base respectively, with 14 bases between them.